This T cell receptor (beta chain) was sequenced in a study of blood T cell repertoires in COVID-19. Germline assignment: CDR1 LGHNA and CDR2 YSLEER. The J segment lost 2 bases and the V segment lost 4 bases, leaving 2 bases of the junction unmatched. The CDR3 runs to 15 residues. As handled by the study authors: Estimates of nucleated cell counts were drawn from the amplification of reference gene primers. Generated by immunoSEQ multiplex PCR, the TCRdb table keeps only in-frame clones and is missing some. The V and J calls and clone size are taken from that table; D and trimming were inferred from the DNA. The sample shows some 70,000 clones, nearly 80% of them seen only once.

The sequence was obtained from a woman in her fifties or sixties with acute or convalescent COVID-19. Source material: peripheral blood. The V and J genes are TRBV4-3 and TRBJ2-6; 7 bases agree with TRBD1. The CDR3 region is CASSPQGAGANVLTF. In DNA, the CDR3 is TGCGCCAGCAGCCCCCAGGGGGCTGGGGCCAACGTCCTGACTTTC.